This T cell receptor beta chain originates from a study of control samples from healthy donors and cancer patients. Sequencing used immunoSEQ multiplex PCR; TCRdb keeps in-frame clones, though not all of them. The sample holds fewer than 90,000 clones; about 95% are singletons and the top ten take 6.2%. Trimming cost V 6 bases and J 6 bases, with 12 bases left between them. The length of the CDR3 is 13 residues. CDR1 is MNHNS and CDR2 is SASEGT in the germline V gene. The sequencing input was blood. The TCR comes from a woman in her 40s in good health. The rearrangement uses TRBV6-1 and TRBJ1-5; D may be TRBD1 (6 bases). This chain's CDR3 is CASSKTGSQPQHF. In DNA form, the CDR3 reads TGTGCCAGCAGCAAAACAGGGTCTCAGCCCCAGCATTTT.